A single TCR beta chain is shown here with its context. Its target is unknown. The sample comes from a study of blood T cells in healthy people across ages. Study-wide points: Per million T cells, TCR beta diversity dropped about linearly as age rose.

This CDR3 has 18 residues. Then a second PCR, running roughly 7 to 12 cycles, was carried out with a sample-barcoded 5' primer and a J-beta primer mix. Every sample returned 2.5 million or more CDR3-containing paired-end reads. One entry per CDR3 protein, called by TCRdb with MiXCR from the 5' RACE reads. The sample comprises 750,000 to 950,000 distinct CDR3 sequences, approximately 32% of which are singletons, and 10% rests with the top ten. This same sample was also taken into another study, of T cells of mothers and their children. That paper adds: Thymic selection molds TCR recombination output in a comparable way in related and unrelated pairs.

V usage is TRBV21-1 and J usage is TRBJ2-7; TRBD1 is the table's D call, not checked against the DNA. TRBV21-1 is a listed pseudogene. Material: blood. The clonotype comes from a woman in her forties in good health. The CDR3 region has the DNA TGTGCCAGCAGCAAACTAGGGCGGCCGCCCTCGCCTAAAGAGCCCCAGTACTTC. Translated: CASSKLGRPPSPKEPQYF.